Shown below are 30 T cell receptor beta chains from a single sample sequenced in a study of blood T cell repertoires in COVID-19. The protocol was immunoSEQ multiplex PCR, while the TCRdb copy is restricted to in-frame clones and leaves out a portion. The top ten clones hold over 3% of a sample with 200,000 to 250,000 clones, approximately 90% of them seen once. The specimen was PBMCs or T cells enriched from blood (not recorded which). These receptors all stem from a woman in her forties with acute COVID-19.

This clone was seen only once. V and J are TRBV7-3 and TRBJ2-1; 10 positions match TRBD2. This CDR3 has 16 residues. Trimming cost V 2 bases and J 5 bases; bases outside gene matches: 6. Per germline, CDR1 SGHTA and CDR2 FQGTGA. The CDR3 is CASSLGLAGVNNEQFF. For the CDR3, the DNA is TGTGCCAGCAGCTTAGGGCTAGCGGGGGTGAACAATGAGCAGTTCTTC. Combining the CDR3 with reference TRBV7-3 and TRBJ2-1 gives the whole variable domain GAGVSQTPSNKVTEKGKYVELRCDPISGHTALYWYRQSLGQGPEFLIYFQGTGAADDSGLPNDRFFAVRPEGSVSTLKIQRTERGDSAVYLCASSLGLAGVNNEQFFGPGTRLTVL.

This chain's CDR3 is CASSRLGQGAANTIYF. In DNA, the CDR3 is TGTGCCAGCAGCCGACTGGGACAGGGTGCGGCGAACACCATATATTTT. V is TRBV4-2 and J is TRBJ1-3, with 9 bases identical to TRBD1. Per the germline V gene, CDR1 is LGHNA and CDR2 is YNFKEQ. With 4 bases clipped from V and 7 bases from J, the junction kept 11 bases outside the gene matches. The CDR3 contains 16 residues.

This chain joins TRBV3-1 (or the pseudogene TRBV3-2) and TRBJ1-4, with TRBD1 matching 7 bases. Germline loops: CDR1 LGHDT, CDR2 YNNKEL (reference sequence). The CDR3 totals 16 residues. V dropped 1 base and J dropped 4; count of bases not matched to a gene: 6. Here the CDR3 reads CASSQGRTGRNEKLFF. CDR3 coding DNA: TGTGCCAGCAGCCAAGGACGGACAGGTCGTAATGAAAAACTGTTTTTT.

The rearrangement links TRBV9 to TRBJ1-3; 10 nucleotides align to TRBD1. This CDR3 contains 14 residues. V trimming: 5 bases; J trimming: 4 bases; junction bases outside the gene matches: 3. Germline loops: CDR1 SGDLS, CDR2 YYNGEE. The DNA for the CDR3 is TGTGCCAGCAGTACGACAGGGGGCGGAAACACCATATATTTT. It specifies CASSTTGGGNTIYF. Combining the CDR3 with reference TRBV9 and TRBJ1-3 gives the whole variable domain DSGVTQTPKHLITATGQRVTLRCSPRSGDLSVYWYQQSLDQGLQFLIQYYNGEERAKGNILERFSAQQFPDLHSELNLSSLELGDSALYFCASSTTGGGNTIYFGEGSWLTVV.

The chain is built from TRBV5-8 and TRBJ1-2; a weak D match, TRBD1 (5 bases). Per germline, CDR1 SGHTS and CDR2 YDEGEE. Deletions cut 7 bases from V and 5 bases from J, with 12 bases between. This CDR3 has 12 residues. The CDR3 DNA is TGTGCCAGCGGAGGTGGGGGGTATGGCTACACCTTC. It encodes CASGGGGYGYTF.

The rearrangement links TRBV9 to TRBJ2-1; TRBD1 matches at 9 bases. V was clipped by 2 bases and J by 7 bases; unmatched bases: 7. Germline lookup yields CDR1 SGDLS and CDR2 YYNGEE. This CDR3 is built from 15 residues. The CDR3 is CASSVGQGRENEQFF. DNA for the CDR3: TGTGCCAGCAGCGTCGGACAGGGGAGGGAAAATGAGCAGTTCTTC.

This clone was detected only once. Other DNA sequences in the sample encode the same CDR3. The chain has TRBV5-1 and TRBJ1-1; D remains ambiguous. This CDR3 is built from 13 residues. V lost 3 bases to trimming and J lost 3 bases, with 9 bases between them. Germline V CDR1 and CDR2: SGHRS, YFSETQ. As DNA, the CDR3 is TGCGCCAGCAGCTATCGTCCGGACACTGAAGCTTTCTTT. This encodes CASSYRPDTEAFF.

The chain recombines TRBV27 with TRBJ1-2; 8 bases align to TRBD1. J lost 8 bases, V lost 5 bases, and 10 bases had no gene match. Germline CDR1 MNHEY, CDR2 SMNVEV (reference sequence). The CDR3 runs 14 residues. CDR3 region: CASSPRTGFFGYTF. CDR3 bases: TGTGCCAGCAGTCCGAGGACAGGGTTTTTCGGCTACACCTTC.

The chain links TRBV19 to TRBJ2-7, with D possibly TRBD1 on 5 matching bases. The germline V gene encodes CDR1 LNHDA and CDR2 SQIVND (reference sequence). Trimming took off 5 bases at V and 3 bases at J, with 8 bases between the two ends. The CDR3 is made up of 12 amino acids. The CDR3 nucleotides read TGTGCCAGTAGTGCGCAGGGCTACGAGCAGTACTTC. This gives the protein CASSAQGYEQYF.

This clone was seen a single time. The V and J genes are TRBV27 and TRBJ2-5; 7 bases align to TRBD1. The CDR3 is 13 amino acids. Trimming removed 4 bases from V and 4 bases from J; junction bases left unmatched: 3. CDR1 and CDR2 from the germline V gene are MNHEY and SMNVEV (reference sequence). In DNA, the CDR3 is TGTGCCAGCAGTTGGTACAGGGGAGAGACCCAGTACTTC. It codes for CASSWYRGETQYF.

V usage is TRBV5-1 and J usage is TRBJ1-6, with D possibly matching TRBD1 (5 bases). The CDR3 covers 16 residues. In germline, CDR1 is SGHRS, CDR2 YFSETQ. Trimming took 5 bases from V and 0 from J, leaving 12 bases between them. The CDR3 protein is CASRRLRGSYNSPLHF. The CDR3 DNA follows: TGCGCCAGCAGACGATTAAGGGGCTCCTATAATTCACCCCTCCACTTT.

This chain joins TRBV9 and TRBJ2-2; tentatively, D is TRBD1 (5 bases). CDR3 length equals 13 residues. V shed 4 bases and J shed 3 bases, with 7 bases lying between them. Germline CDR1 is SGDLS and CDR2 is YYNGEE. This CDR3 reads CASSPQDTGELFF. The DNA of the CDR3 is TGTGCCAGCAGCCCACAGGACACCGGGGAGCTGTTTTTT.

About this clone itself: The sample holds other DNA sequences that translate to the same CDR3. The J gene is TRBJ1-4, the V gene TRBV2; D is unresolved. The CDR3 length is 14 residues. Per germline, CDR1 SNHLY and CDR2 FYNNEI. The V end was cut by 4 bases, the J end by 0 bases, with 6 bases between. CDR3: CASSVATTNEKLFF. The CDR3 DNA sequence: TGTGCCAGCAGTGTGGCCACAACTAATGAAAAACTGTTTTTT.

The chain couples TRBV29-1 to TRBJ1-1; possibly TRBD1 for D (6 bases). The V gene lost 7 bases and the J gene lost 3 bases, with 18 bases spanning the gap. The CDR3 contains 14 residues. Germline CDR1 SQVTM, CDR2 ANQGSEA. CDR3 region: CSAVTGQTYTEAFF. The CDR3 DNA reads TGCAGCGCCGTAACAGGACAGACATACACTGAAGCTTTCTTT.

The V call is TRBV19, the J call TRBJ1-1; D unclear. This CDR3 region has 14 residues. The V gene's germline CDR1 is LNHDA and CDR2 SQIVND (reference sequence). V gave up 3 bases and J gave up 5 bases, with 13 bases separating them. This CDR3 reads CASSMVGSGTEAFF. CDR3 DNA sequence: TGTGCCAGTAGTATGGTCGGGAGTGGGACTGAAGCTTTCTTT. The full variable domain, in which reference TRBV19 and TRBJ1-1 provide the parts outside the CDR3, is DGGITQSPKYLFRKEGQNVTLSCEQNLNHDAMYWYRQDPGQGLRLIYYSQIVNDFQKGDIAEGYSVSREKKESFPLTVTSAQKNPTAFYLCASSMVGSGTEAFFGQGTRLTVV.

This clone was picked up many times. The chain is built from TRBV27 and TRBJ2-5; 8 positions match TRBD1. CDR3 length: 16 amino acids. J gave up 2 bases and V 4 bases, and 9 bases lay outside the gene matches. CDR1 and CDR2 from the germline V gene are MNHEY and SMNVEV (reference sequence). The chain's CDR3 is CASSSGQGVGQETQYF. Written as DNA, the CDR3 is TGTGCCAGCAGTTCAGGACAGGGAGTGGGGCAAGAGACCCAGTACTTC.

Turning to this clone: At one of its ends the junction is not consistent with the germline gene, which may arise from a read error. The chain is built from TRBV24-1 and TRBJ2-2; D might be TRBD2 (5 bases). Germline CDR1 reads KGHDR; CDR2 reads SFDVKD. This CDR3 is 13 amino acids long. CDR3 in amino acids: CATSLTNTGELFF. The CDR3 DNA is TGTGCCACCTCCTTGACGAACACCGGGGAGTTGTTTTTT.

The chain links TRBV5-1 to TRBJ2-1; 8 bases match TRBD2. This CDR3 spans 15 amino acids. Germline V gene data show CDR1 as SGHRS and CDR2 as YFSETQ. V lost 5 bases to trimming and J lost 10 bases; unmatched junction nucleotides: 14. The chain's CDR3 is CASRPGGGPREEQFF. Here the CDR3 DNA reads TGCGCCAGCAGGCCCGGGGGGGGGCCGAGGGAGGAGCAGTTCTTC. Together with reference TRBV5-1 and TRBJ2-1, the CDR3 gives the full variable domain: KAGVTQTPRYLIKTRGQQVTLSCSPISGHRSVSWYQQTPGQGLQFLFEYFSETQRNKGNFPGRFSGRQFSNSRSEMNVSTLELGDSALYLCASRPGGGPREEQFFGPGTRLTVL.

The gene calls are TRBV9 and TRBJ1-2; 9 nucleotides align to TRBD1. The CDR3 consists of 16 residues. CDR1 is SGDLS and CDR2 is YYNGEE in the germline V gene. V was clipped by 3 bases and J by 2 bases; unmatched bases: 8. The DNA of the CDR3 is TGTGCCAGCAGCGCGATCCTGGGACAGGGAAACTATGGCTACACCTTC. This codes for CASSAILGQGNYGYTF. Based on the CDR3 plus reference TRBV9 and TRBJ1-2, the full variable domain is DSGVTQTPKHLITATGQRVTLRCSPRSGDLSVYWYQQSLDQGLQFLIQYYNGEERAKGNILERFSAQQFPDLHSELNLSSLELGDSALYFCASSAILGQGNYGYTFGSGTRLTVV.

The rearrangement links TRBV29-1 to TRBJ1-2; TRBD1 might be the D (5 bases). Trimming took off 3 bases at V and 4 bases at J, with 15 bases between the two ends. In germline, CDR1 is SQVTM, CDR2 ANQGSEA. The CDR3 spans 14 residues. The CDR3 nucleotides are TGCAGCGTTGAGCCCTCAGGGAAGGGCTATGGCTACACCTTC. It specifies CSVEPSGKGYGYTF.

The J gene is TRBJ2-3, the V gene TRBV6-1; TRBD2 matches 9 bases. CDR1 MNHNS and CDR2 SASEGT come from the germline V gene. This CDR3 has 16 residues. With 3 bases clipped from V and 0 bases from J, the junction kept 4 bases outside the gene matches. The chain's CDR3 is CASSDLAGTSTDTQYF. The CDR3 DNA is TGTGCCAGCAGTGACCTAGCGGGAACTAGCACAGATACGCAGTATTTT.

This CDR3 reads CASSGPGLAGALWVNEQFF. CDR3 in DNA: TGTGCCAGCAGTGGCCCGGGACTAGCGGGGGCCCTTTGGGTGAATGAGCAGTTCTTC. The rearrangement links TRBV6-1 to TRBJ2-1; 14 bases are a match to TRBD2. CDR1 MNHNS and CDR2 SASEGT come from the germline V gene. Trimming cost V 4 bases and J 7 bases; bases outside gene matches: 15. CDR3 size: 19 residues.

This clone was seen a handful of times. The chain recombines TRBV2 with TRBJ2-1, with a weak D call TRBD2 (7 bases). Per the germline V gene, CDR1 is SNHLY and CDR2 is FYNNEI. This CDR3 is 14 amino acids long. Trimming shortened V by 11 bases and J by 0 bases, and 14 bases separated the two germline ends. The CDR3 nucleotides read TGTGCCTTGGGGGGGGGCAGCTCCTACAATGAGCAGTTCTTC. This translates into CALGGGSSYNEQFF.

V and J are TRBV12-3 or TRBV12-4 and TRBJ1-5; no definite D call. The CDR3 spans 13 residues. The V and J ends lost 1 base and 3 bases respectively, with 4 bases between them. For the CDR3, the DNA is TGTGCCAGCAGTTTAGGGCTCAATCAGCCCCAGCATTTT. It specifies CASSLGLNQPQHF.

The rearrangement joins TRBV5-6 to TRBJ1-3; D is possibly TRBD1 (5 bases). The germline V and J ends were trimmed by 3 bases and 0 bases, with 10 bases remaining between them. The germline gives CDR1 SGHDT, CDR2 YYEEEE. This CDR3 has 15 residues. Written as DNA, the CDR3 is TGTGCCAGCAGCTCGGGGGACCTCTCTGGAAACACCATATATTTT. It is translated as CASSSGDLSGNTIYF.

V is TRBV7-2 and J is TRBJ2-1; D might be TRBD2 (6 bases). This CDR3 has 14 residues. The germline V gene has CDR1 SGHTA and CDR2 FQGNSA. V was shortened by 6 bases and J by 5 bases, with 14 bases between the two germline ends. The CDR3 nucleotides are TGTGCCAGCAGGACCGGGACTTCCCACAATGAGCAGTTCTTC. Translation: CASRTGTSHNEQFF.

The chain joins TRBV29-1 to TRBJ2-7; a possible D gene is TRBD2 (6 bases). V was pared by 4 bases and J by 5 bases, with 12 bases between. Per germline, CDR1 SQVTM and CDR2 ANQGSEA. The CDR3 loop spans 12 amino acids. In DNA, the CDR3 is TGCAGCGTTGTAGGAGGGGTCCACGAGCAGTACTTC. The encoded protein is CSVVGGVHEQYF.

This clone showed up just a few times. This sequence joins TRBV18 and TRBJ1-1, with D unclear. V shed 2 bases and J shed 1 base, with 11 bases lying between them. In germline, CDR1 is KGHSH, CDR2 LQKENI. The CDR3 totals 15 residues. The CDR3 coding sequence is TGTGCCAGCTCACCAACCATAACACCGAACACTGAAGCTTTCTTT. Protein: CASSPTITPNTEAFF.

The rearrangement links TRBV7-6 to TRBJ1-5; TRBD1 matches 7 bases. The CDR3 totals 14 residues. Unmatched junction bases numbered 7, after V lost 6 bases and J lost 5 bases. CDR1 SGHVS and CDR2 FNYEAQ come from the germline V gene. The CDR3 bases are TGTGCCAGCAGTTCGACAGGGCCGGATCAGCCCCAGCATTTT. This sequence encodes CASSSTGPDQPQHF.

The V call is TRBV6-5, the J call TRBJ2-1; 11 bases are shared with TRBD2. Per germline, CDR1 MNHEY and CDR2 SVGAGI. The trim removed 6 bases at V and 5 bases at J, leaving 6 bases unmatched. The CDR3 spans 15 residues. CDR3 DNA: TGTGCCAGCAGCTCGCTAGCGGGGGGCCACAATGAGCAGTTCTTC. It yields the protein CASSSLAGGHNEQFF.